The clone carrying this T cell receptor (beta chain) was detected a few times. The antigen is not known. These data come from a study of T-cell memory formation after mild COVID-19. Study background: Largely donor-specific sequence clusters came from two donors.

5'RACE with constant-segment primers yielded barcoded, UMI-tagged TCR alpha and TCR beta cDNA libraries. Via MiXCR, TCRdb re-called the 5' RACE reads, giving one row per CDR3 protein. The data hold over 150,000 distinct CDR3 sequences, with 10% to 15% observed a single time. The germline V gene encodes CDR1 LGHNA and CDR2 YSLEER. The CDR3 loop spans 15 amino acids. V was clipped by 3 bases and J by 3 bases, with 12 bases between them. Study-level points and caveats: Later expanders leaned toward CD4+, whereas clones contracting from day 15 to 85 were balanced CD4/CD8. Contracting CD4+ clones were located mainly in CM and EM, and CD8+ clones in EMRA.

Material for sequencing was PBMCs or a T cell subset sorted from them (not recorded which). This chain uses TRBV4-3 with TRBJ1-5; D is perhaps TRBD1 (5 bases). This clonotype originated in a man between 18 and 35 years old who had mild COVID-19 (a few samples of this study predate the infection). Cell type and time point are not known. The CDR3 region has the DNA TGCGCCAGCAGCCAGCTAGTGGGACCCAATCAGCCCCAGCATTTT. This sequence encodes CASSQLVGPNQPQHF.